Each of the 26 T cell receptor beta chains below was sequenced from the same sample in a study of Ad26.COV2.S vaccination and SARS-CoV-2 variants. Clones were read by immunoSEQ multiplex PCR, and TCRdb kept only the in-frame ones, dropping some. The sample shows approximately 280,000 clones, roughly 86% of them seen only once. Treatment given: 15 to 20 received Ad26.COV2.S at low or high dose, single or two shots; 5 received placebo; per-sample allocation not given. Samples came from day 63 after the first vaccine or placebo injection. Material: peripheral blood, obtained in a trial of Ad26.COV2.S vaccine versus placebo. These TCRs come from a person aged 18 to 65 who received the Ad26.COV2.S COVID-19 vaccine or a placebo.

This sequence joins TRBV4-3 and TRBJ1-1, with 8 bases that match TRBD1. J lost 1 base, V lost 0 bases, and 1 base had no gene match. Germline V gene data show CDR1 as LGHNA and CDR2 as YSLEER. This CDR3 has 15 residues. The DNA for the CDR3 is TGCGCCAGCAGCCAAGAGGGGACAGGGAACACTGAAGCTTTCTTT. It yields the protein CASSQEGTGNTEAFF.

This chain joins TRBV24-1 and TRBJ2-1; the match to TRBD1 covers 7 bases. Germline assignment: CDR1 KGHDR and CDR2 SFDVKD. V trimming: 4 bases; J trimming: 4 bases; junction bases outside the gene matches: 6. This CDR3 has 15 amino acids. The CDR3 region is CATSERRDRYNEQFF. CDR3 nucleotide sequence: TGTGCCACCAGTGAGCGCAGGGACAGATACAATGAGCAGTTCTTC.

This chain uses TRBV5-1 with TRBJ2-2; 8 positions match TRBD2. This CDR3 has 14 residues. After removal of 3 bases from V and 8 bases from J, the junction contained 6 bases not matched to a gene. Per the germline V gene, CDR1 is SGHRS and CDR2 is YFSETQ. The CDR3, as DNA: TGCGCCAGCAGCTCGCGTCCTAGCGGGGGGGAGCTGTTTTTT. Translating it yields CASSSRPSGGELFF.

The DNA for the CDR3 is TGTGCCACCAGTGATCCATCCGGGACACTCACTCGGGGGACTAGCGGGAGGGGTGGCGGGGAGCTGTTTTTT. Its translation is CATSDPSGTLTRGTSGRGGGELFF. The chain couples TRBV24-1 to TRBJ2-2, with 16 bases aligning to TRBD2. V gave up 3 bases and J gave up 7 bases; unmatched junction bases: 25. CDR1 and CDR2 (germline): KGHDR, SFDVKD. The CDR3 covers 24 residues.

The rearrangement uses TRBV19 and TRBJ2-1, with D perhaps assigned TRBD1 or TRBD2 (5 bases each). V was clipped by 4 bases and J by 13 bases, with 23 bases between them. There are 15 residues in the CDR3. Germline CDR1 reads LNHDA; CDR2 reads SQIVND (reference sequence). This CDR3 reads CASSTAGTANYGQFF. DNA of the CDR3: TGTGCCAGTAGTACAGCCGGGACGGCGAATTACGGTCAGTTCTTC.

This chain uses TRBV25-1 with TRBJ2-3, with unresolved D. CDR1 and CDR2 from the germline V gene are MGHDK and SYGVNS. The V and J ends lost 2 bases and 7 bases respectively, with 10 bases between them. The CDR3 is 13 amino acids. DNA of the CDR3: TGTGCCAGCAGTGAACCGGCCTCCCATACGCAGTATTTT. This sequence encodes CASSEPASHTQYF.

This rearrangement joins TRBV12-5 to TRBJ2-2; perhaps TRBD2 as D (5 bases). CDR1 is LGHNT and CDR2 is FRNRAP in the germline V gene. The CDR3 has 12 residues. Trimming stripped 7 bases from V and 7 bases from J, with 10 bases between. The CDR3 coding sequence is TGTGCTAGTGCCCGAGGGATCGGGGAGCTGTTTTTT. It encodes CASARGIGELFF.

CDR3 sequence reads: CASSYSGAGELFF. CDR3 DNA sequence: TGTGCCAGCAGCTATAGCGGGGCCGGGGAGCTGTTTTTT. The J gene is TRBJ2-2, the V gene TRBV9; TRBD2 aligns across 8 bases. CDR1 and CDR2 from the germline V gene are SGDLS and YYNGEE. CDR3 length: 13 residues. The trim removed 4 bases at V and 6 bases at J, leaving 2 bases unmatched. The variable domain in full, completed from reference TRBV9 and TRBJ2-2, reads DSGVTQTPKHLITATGQRVTLRCSPRSGDLSVYWYQQSLDQGLQFLIQYYNGEERAKGNILERFSAQQFPDLHSELNLSSLELGDSALYFCASSYSGAGELFFGEGSRLTVL.

The chain's CDR3 is CATSREGGSSETQYF. CDR3 sequence (DNA): TGTGCCACCAGCAGAGAGGGGGGTAGCTCAGAGACCCAGTACTTC. This chain uses TRBV15 with TRBJ2-5; D possibly corresponds to TRBD2 (6 bases). The ends were cut back, 0 bases at V and 4 bases at J, with 12 bases in the middle. CDR3 length: 15 residues. Germline assignment: CDR1 LNHNV and CDR2 YYDKDF (reference sequence).

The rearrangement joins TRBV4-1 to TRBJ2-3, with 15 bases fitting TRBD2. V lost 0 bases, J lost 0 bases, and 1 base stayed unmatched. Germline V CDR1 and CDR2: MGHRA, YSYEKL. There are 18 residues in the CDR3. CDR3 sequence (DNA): TGCGCCAGCAGCCAAGACGGGACTAGCGGGGGGAGCACAGATACGCAGTATTTT. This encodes CASSQDGTSGGSTDTQYF.

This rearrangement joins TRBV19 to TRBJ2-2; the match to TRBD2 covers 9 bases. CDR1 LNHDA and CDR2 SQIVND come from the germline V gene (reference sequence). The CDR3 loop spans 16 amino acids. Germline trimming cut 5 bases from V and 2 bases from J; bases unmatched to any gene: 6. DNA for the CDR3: TGTGCCAGTAGTCCCGATAGCGGGGGCAACACCGGGGAGCTGTTTTTT. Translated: CASSPDSGGNTGELFF.

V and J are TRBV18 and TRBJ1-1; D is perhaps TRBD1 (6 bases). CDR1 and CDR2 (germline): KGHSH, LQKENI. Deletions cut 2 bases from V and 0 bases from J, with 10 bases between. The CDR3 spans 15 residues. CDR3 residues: CASSPARTVNTEAFF. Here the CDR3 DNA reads TGTGCCAGCTCACCAGCGAGGACAGTGAACACTGAAGCTTTCTTT.

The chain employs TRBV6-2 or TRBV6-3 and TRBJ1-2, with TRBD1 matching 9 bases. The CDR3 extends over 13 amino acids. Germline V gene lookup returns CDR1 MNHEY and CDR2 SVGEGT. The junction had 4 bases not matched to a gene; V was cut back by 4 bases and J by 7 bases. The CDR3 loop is CASSLQGARGYTF. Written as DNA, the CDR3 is TGTGCCAGCAGTTTACAGGGGGCTCGTGGCTACACCTTC.

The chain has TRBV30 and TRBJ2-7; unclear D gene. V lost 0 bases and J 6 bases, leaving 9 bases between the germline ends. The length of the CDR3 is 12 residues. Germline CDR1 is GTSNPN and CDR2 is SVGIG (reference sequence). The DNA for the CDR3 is TGTGCCTGGAGTGTAAGTAGTGGCGAGCAGTACTTC. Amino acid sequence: CAWSVSSGEQYF.

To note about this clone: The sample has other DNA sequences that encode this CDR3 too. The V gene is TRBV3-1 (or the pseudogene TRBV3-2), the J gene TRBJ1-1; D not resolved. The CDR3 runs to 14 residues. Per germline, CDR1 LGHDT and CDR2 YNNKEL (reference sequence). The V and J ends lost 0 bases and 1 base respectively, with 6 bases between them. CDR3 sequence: CASSQDMGNTEAFF. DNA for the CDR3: TGTGCCAGCAGCCAAGATATGGGGAACACTGAAGCTTTCTTT.

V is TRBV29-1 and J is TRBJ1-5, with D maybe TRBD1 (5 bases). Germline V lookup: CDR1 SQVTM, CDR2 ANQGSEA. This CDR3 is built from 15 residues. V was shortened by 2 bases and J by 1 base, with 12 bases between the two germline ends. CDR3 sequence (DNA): TGCAGCGTTGAATTGCCGGGGCGAAGCAATCAGCCCCAGCATTTT. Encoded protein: CSVELPGRSNQPQHF.

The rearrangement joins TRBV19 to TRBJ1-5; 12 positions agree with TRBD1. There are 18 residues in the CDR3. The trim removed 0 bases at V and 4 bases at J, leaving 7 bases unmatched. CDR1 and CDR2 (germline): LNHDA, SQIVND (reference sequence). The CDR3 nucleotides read TGTGCCAGTAGTATAGATCCCGGGACAGGGGGCTGGAATCAGCCCCAGCATTTT. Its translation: CASSIDPGTGGWNQPQHF.

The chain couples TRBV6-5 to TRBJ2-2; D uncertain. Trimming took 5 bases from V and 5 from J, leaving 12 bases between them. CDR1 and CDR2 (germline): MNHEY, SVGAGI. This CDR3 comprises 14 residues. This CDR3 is CASSPPVGTGELFF. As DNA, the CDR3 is TGTGCCAGCAGTCCCCCCGTAGGAACCGGGGAGCTGTTTTTT.

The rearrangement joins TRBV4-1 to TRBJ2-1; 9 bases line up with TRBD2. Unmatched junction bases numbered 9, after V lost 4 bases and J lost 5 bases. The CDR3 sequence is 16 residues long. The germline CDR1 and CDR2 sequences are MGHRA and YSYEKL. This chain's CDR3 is CASSLARGGLHNEQFF. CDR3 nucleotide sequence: TGCGCCAGCAGCCTCGCGCGGGGGGGCCTCCACAATGAGCAGTTCTTC.

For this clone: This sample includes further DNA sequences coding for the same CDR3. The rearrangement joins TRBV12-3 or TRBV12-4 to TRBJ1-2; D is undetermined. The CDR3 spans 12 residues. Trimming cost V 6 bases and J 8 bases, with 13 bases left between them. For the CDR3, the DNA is TGTGCCAGCAGCCTCAGTCGTGGGGGCTACACCTTC. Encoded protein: CASSLSRGGYTF.

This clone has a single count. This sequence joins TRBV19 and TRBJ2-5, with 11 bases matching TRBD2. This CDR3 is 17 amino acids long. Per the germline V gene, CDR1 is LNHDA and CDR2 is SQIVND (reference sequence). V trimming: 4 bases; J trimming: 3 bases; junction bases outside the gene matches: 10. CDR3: CASSKGPLAGGKETQYF. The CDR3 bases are TGTGCCAGTAGTAAGGGACCCCTAGCGGGAGGAAAAGAGACCCAGTACTTC. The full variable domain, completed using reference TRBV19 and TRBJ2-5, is DGGITQSPKYLFRKEGQNVTLSCEQNLNHDAMYWYRQDPGQGLRLIYYSQIVNDFQKGDIAEGYSVSREKKESFPLTVTSAQKNPTAFYLCASSKGPLAGGKETQYFGPGTRLLVL.

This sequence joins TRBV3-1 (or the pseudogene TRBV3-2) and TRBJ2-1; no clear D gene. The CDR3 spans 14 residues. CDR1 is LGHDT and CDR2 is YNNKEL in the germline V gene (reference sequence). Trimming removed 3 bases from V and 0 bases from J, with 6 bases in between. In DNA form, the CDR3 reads TGTGCCAGCAGCCAGGCGATCTCCTACAATGAGCAGTTCTTC. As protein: CASSQAISYNEQFF.

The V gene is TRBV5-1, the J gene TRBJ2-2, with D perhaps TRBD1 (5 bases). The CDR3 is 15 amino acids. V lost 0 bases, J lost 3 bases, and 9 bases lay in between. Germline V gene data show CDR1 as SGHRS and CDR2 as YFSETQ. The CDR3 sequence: CASSLEGRDTGELFF. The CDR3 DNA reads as TGCGCCAGCAGCTTGGAGGGCAGGGACACCGGGGAGCTGTTTTTT.

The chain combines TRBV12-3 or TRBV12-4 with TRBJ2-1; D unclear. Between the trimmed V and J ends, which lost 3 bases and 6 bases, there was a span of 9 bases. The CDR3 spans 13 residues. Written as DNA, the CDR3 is TGTGCCAGCAGTTTGGGCCCGCTCAATGAGCAGTTCTTC. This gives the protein CASSLGPLNEQFF.

The CDR3 nucleotides read TGTGCCAGCAGCCCGCTTACCGGGGGTGGTGGCTACACCTTC. Its protein is CASSPLTGGGGYTF. The chain has TRBV11-1 and TRBJ1-2; weak D call: TRBD1 (5 bases). Germline CDR1 is SGHAT and CDR2 is FQDESV (reference sequence). This CDR3 region has 14 residues. V was trimmed by 5 bases and J by 7 bases, leaving 17 bases between them. Complete variable domain (other parts from reference TRBV11-1 and TRBJ1-2): EAEVAQSPRYKITEKSQAVAFWCDPISGHATLYWYRQILGQGPELLVQFQDESVVDDSQLPKDRFSAERLKGVDSTLKIQPAELGDSAMYLCASSPLTGGGGYTFGSGTRLTVV.

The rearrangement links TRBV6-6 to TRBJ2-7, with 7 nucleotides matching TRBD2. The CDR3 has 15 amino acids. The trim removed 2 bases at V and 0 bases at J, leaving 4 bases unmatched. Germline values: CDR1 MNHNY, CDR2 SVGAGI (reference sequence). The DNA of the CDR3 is TGTGCCAGCAGTTACGGGCGGGAGTACTCCTACGAGCAGTACTTC. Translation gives CASSYGREYSYEQYF.